One TCR beta chain is described in this entry. V lost 2 bases to trimming and J lost 3 bases, with 14 bases between them. The CDR3 sequence is 17 residues long. Germline CDR1 reads SGHAT; CDR2 reads FQNNGV. The data stem from a study of patients and donors after allogeneic stem cell transplantation. TCRdb redid the calling of the RT-PCR reads with MiXCR, one entry per CDR3 protein. The top ten hold around 55% of the sample, which has some 92,000 distinct CDR3 sequences, approximately 49% seen once. Sequencing was carried out using blood, either unsorted or a sorted T cell fraction (not recorded which). This clonotype was obtained from a human donor who was either an allogeneic HSCT recipient or a stem cell or donor lymphocyte infusion donor (not recorded which). It is not recorded whose cells these are; they may come from a transplant donor. The chain links TRBV11-2 to TRBJ1-6; possibly TRBD1 for D (5 bases). The CDR3 sequence: CASSLRGLVRYNSPLHF. CDR3 DNA: TGTGCCAGCAGCTTACGGGGCCTAGTGCGCTATAATTCACCCCTCCACTTT.